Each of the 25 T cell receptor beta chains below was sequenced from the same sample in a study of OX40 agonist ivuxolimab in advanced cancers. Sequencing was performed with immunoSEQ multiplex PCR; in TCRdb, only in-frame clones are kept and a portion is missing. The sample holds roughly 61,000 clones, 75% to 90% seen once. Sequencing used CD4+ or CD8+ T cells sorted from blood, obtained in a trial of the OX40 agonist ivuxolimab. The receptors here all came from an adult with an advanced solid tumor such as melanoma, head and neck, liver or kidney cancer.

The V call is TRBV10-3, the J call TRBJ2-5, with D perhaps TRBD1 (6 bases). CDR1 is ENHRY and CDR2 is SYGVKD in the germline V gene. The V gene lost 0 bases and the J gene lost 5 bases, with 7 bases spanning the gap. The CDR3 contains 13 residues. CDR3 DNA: TGTGCCATCAGTGAGTCGGGGGCCGAGACCCAGTACTTC. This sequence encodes CAISESGAETQYF.

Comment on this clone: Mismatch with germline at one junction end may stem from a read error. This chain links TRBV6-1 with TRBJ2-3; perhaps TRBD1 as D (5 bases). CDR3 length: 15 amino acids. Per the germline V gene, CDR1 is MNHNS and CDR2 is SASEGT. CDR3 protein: CASNEGRAGTDTQYF. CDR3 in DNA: TGTGCCAGCAATGAAGGCAGGGCTGGCACAGATACGCAGTATTTT.

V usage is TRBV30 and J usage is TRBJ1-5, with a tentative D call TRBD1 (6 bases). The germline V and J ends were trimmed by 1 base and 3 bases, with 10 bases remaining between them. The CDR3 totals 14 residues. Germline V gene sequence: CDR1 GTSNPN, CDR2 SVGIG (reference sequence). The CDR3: CAWSAGQINQPQHF. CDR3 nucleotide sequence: TGTGCCTGGAGTGCGGGACAAATCAATCAGCCCCAGCATTTT.

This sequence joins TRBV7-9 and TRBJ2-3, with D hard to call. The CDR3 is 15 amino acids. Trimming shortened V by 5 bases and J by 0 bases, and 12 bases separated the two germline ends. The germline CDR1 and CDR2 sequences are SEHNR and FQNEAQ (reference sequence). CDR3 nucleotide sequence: TGTGCCAGCAGCATTGATGTTTCTAGCACAGATACGCAGTATTTT. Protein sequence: CASSIDVSSTDTQYF.

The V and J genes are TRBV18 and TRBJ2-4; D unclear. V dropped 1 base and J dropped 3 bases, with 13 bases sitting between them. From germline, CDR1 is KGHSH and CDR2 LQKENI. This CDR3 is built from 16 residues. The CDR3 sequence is CASSPLRAESKNIQYF. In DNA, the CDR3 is TGTGCCAGCTCACCACTTCGGGCAGAAAGCAAAAACATTCAGTACTTC.

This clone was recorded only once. As DNA, the CDR3 is TGCAGCGTACAGGGGGCAGGCGGTGGCTACACCTTC. Translation gives CSVQGAGGGYTF. The rearrangement joins TRBV29-1 to TRBJ1-2, with 9 bases matching TRBD1. CDR1 SQVTM and CDR2 ANQGSEA come from the germline V gene. V trimming: 6 bases; J trimming: 7 bases; junction bases outside the gene matches: 6. The CDR3 extends over 12 amino acids.

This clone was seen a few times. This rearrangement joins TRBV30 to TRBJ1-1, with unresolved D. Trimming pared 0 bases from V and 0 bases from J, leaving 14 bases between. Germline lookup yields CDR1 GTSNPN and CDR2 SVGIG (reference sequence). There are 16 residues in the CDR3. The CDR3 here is CAWSVGSFRMNTEAFF. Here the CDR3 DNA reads TGTGCCTGGAGTGTAGGGTCGTTTCGTATGAACACTGAAGCTTTCTTT.

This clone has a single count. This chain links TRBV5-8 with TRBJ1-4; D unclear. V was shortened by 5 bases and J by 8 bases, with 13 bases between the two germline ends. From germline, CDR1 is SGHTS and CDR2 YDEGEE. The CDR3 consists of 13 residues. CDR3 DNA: TGTGCCAGCAGTCTTAGTCACACCGAAAAACTGTTTTTT. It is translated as CASSLSHTEKLFF.

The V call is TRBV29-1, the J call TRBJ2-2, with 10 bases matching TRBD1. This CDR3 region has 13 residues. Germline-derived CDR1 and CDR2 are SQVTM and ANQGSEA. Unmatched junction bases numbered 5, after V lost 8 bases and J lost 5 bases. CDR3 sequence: CSSRQGATGELFF. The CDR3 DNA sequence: TGCAGCTCCCGACAGGGGGCGACCGGGGAGCTGTTTTTT.

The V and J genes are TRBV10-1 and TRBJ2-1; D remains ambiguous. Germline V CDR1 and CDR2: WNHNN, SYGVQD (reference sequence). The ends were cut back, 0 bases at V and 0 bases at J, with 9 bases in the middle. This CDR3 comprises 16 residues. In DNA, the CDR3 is TGCGCCAGCAGTGAGTCGTTGGGGTCCTCCTACAATGAGCAGTTCTTC. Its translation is CASSESLGSSYNEQFF.

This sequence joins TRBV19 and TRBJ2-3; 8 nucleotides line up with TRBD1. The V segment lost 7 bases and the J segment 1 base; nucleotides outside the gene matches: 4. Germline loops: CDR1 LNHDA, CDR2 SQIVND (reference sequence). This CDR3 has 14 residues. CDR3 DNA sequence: TGTGCCAGTAATCCGGGACAGGGCACAGATACGCAGTATTTT. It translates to CASNPGQGTDTQYF.

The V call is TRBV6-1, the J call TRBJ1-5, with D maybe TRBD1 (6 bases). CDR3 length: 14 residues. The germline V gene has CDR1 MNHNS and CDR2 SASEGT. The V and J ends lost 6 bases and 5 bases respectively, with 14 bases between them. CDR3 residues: CASRLAQGDQPQHF. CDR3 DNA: TGTGCCAGCAGGTTAGCACAGGGTGATCAGCCCCAGCATTTT.

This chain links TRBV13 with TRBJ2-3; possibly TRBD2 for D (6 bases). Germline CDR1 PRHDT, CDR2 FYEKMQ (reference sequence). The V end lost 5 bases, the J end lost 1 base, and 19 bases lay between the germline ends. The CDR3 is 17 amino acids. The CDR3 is CASSHSSRERRTDTQYF. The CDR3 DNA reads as TGTGCCAGCAGCCATAGTAGCCGGGAGCGGCGCACAGATACGCAGTATTTT.

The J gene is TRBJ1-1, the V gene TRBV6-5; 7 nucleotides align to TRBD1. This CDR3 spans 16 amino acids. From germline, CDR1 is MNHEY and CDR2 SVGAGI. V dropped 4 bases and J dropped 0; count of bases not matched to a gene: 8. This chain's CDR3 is CASSFRLGGLNTEAFF. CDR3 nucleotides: TGTGCCAGCAGTTTCCGTTTAGGGGGCTTGAACACTGAAGCTTTCTTT.

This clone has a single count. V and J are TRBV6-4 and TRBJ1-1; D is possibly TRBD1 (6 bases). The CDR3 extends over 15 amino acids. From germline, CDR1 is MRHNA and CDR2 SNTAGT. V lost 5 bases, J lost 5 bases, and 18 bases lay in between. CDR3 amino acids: CASSPKQGRGTEAFF. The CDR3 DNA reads TGTGCCAGCAGTCCTAAACAGGGACGGGGAACTGAAGCTTTCTTT.

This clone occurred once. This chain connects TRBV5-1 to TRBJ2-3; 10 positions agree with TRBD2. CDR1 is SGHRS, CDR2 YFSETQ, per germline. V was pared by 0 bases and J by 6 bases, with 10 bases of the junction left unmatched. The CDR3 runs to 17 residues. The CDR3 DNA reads TGCGCCAGCAGCTTGGATTCAGCGGGAGGGTTCGCGGATACGCAGTATTTT. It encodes CASSLDSAGGFADTQYF. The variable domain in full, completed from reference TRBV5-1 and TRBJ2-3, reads KAGVTQTPRYLIKTRGQQVTLSCSPISGHRSVSWYQQTPGQGLQFLFEYFSETQRNKGNFPGRFSGRQFSNSRSEMNVSTLELGDSALYLCASSLDSAGGFADTQYFGPGTRLTVL.

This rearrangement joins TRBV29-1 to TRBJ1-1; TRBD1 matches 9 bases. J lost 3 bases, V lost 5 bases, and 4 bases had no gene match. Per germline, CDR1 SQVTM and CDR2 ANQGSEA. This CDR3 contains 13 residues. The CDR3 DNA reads TGCAGCGTTAGACAGGGGGGGGACACTGAAGCTTTCTTT. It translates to CSVRQGGDTEAFF.

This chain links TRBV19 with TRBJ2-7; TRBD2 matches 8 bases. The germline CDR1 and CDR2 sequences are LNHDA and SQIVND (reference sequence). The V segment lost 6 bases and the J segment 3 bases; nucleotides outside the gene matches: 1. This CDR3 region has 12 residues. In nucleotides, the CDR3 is TGTGCCAGTAGCACTAGCGGCTACGAGCAGTACTTC. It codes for CASSTSGYEQYF.

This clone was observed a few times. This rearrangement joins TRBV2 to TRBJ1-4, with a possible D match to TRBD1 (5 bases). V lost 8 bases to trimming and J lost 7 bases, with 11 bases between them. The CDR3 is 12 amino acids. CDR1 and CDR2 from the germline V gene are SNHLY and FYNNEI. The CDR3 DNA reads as TGTGCCAGCGCCGGGACGGGTGAAAAACTGTTTTTT. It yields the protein CASAGTGEKLFF.

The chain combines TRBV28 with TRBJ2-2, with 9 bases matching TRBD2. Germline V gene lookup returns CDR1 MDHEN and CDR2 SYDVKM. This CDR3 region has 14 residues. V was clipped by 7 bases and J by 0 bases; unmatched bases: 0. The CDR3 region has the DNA TGTGCCAGCACTAGCGGGGCGAACACCGGGGAGCTGTTTTTT. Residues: CASTSGANTGELFF.

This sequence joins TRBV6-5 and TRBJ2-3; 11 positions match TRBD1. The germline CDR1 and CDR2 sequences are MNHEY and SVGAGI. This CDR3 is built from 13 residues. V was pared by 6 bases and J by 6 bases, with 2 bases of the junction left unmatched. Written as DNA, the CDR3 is TGTGCCAGCAGACGGGACAGGGGGGATACGCAGTATTTT. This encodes CASRRDRGDTQYF.

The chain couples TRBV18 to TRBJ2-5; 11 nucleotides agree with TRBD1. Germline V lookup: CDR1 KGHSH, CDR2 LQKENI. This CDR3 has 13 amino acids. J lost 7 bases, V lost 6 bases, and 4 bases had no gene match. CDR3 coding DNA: TGTGCCAGCTCGGACAGGGGGCCGGGGACCCAGTACTTC. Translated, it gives CASSDRGPGTQYF.

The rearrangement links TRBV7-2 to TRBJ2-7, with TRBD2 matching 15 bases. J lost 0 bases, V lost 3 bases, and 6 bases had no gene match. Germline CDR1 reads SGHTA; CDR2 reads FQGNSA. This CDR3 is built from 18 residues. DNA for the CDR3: TGTGCCAGCAGCTTCGGACTAGCGGGAGGGCCTAGCTCCTACGAGCAGTACTTC. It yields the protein CASSFGLAGGPSSYEQYF.

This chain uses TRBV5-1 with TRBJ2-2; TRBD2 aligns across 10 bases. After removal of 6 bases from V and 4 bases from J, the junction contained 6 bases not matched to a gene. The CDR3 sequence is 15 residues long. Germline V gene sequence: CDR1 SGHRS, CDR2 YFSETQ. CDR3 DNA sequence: TGCGCCAGCAATCCGAGCGGGAGGGCCACCGGGGAGCTGTTTTTT. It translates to CASNPSGRATGELFF.

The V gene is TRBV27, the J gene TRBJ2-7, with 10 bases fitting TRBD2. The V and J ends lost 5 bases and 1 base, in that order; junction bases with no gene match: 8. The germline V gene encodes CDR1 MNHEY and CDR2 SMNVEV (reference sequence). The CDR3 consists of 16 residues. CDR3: CASSIPGLAKSYEQYF. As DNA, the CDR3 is TGTGCCAGCAGTATACCGGGACTAGCGAAATCCTACGAGCAGTACTTC.